This entry concerns a single T cell receptor (beta chain). This specimen comes from a study of cytomegalovirus exposure and HLA in healthy donors. Use of 60 Vbeta and 13 Jbeta primers characterized the PCR. Libraries were prepared by immunoSEQ multiplex PCR; TCRdb keeps only in-frame clonotypes and omits some of them. The table has about 40,000 clones, roughly half seen once. Sequenced: PBMCs. This TCR derives from a human donor in good health.

The CDR3 DNA reads TGTGCCAGCAGCGCAGACAGGACAGGTGGGACTGAAGCTTTCTTT. Protein product: CASSADRTGGTEAFF. V gene TRBV9 combines with J gene TRBJ1-1; 7 positions agree with TRBD1. The CDR3 sequence is 15 residues long. The germline CDR1 and CDR2 sequences are SGDLS and YYNGEE. J gave up 5 bases and V 3 bases, and 10 bases lay outside the gene matches.